These T cell receptor beta chains were read from a single sample in a study of cytomegalovirus exposure and HLA in healthy donors. Data came from immunoSEQ multiplex PCR; TCRdb stores just in-frame clones and leaves some out. The sample has about 110,000 clones; roughly 90% are singletons. The sequencing input was PBMCs. Receptors were obtained from a young woman in good health and CMV-seronegative. Both conserved end residues are part of each CDR3. Fields, in order: J gene, clone size, V gene, D gene, CDR3 DNA, CDR3 protein. D genes are given only for firm matches. Part of the rows lack a size; the others show once, few, many or a class for expanded clones.

j_gene: TRBJ2-1; abundance: NA; v_gene: TRBV7-8; d_gene: TRBD1; CDR3nt: TGTGCCAGCAGCCCCGGGACAGCTTCTGCCTACAATGAGCAGTTCTTC; CDR3aa: CASSPGTASAYNEQFF
j_gene: TRBJ2-1; abundance: NA; v_gene: TRBV2; d_gene: TRBD2; CDR3nt: TGTGCCAGCAGTGACCGAGCGGGGGGTTTTCTCTACAATGAGCAGTTCTTC; CDR3aa: CASSDRAGGFLYNEQFF
j_gene: TRBJ2-1; abundance: NA; v_gene: TRBV5-1; d_gene: TRBD2; CDR3nt: TGCGCCAGCAGCTTCAGCGACACTAGCGCCGGACGGGGCAATGAGCAGTTCTTC; CDR3aa: CASSFSDTSAGRGNEQFF
j_gene: TRBJ1-2; abundance: NA; v_gene: TRBV7-9; d_gene: NA; CDR3nt: TGTGCCAGCAGCCCTGTACTAGGACTGAGTCGGGGGAAGGGCTACACCTTC; CDR3aa: CASSPVLGLSRGKGYTF
j_gene: TRBJ2-3; abundance: NA; v_gene: TRBV9; d_gene: TRBD2; CDR3nt: TGTGCCAGCAGCGTAGTTGGTAGCGGGGGATCAGATACGCAGTATTTT; CDR3aa: CASSVVGSGGSDTQYF
j_gene: TRBJ2-3; abundance: NA; v_gene: TRBV18; d_gene: NA; CDR3nt: TGTGCCAGCTCACAGACAGAGGCGGGGTATTCTGGCACAGATACGCAGTATTTT; CDR3aa: CASSQTEAGYSGTDTQYF
j_gene: TRBJ2-5; abundance: NA; v_gene: TRBV29-1; d_gene: TRBD2; CDR3nt: TGCAGCGTTGATCGGCGGGGGGTACAAGAGACCCAGTACTTC; CDR3aa: CSVDRRGVQETQYF
j_gene: TRBJ2-3; abundance: NA; v_gene: TRBV28; d_gene: NA; CDR3nt: TGTGCCACGAGTAGCGGAGGGAGCACAGATACGCAGTATTTT; CDR3aa: CATSSGGSTDTQYF
j_gene: TRBJ1-3; abundance: NA; v_gene: TRBV15; d_gene: NA; CDR3nt: TGTGCCACCAGCAGAGACCCGCAGAAACAGGACGCCGGAAACACCATATATTTT; CDR3aa: CATSRDPQKQDAGNTIYF
j_gene: TRBJ2-7; abundance: once; v_gene: TRBV5-4; d_gene: NA; CDR3nt: TGTGCCAGCAGTTTGACCCACACAAACTCCTACGAGCAGTACTTC; CDR3aa: CASSLTHTNSYEQYF
j_gene: TRBJ1-2; abundance: NA; v_gene: TRBV7-6; d_gene: TRBD1; CDR3nt: TGTGCCAGCAGCGCAGGGGGCGCGGATGGCTACACCTTC; CDR3aa: CASSAGGADGYTF
j_gene: TRBJ2-3; abundance: NA; v_gene: TRBV30; d_gene: TRBD2; CDR3nt: TGTGCCTGGAGTGCCCCCCCACTAGCGGGGGGCACCGGGGATACGCAGTATTTT; CDR3aa: CAWSAPPLAGGTGDTQYF
j_gene: TRBJ1-4; abundance: NA; v_gene: TRBV4-1; d_gene: NA; CDR3nt: TGCGCCAGCAGCCAAGAGGTAACAGCAACTAATGAAAAACTGTTTTTT; CDR3aa: CASSQEVTATNEKLFF
j_gene: TRBJ2-1; abundance: NA; v_gene: TRBV5-1; d_gene: NA; CDR3nt: TGCGCCAGCAGCTTGACCGGTGGTGAGCAGTTCTTC; CDR3aa: CASSLTGGEQFF
j_gene: TRBJ2-7; abundance: NA; v_gene: TRBV19; d_gene: NA; CDR3nt: TGTGCCAGGGCCTTTATGGAGTACTACGAGCAGTACTTC; CDR3aa: CARAFMEYYEQYF
j_gene: TRBJ1-2; abundance: once; v_gene: TRBV19; d_gene: NA; CDR3nt: TGTGCCAGTAGTATAGGGACACCTTATGGCTACACCTTC; CDR3aa: CASSIGTPYGYTF
j_gene: TRBJ2-7; abundance: NA; v_gene: TRBV2; d_gene: NA; CDR3nt: TGTGCCAGCACCGAGAGGCCCCTCTTGGACGAGCAGTACTTC; CDR3aa: CASTERPLLDEQYF
j_gene: TRBJ1-5; abundance: NA; v_gene: TRBV6-5; d_gene: NA; CDR3nt: TGTGCCAGCAGTTCTCGGGTTCCCAATCAGCCCCAGCATTTT; CDR3aa: CASSSRVPNQPQHF
j_gene: TRBJ2-1; abundance: NA; v_gene: TRBV7-3; d_gene: NA; CDR3nt: TGTGCCAGCAGCCCCCCAGGGGCCCGTTCGTACAATGAGCAGTTCTTC; CDR3aa: CASSPPGARSYNEQFF
j_gene: TRBJ2-3; abundance: NA; v_gene: TRBV30; d_gene: NA; CDR3nt: TGTGCCTGGAGGAAAGGGGGAAGCACAGATACGCAGTATTTT; CDR3aa: CAWRKGGSTDTQYF
j_gene: TRBJ2-7; abundance: NA; v_gene: TRBV20-1; d_gene: NA; CDR3nt: TGCAGTGCTAGAGCAGTCGACGAGCAGTACTTC; CDR3aa: CSARAVDEQYF
j_gene: TRBJ2-7; abundance: NA; v_gene: TRBV5-4; d_gene: TRBD2; CDR3nt: TGTGCCAGCAGCGGCGGACTAGCGGGAGGGCCGCAGTACTTC; CDR3aa: CASSGGLAGGPQYF
j_gene: TRBJ2-1; abundance: NA; v_gene: TRBV27; d_gene: TRBD2; CDR3nt: TGTGCCAGCAGTTCCGCGGGGGGGACGTACAATGAGCAGTTCTTC; CDR3aa: CASSSAGGTYNEQFF
j_gene: TRBJ2-7; abundance: NA; v_gene: TRBV6-5; d_gene: TRBD1; CDR3nt: TGTGCCAGCAGTTTCCGGGGACAGACCTACGAGCAGTACTTC; CDR3aa: CASSFRGQTYEQYF
j_gene: TRBJ2-1; abundance: NA; v_gene: TRBV5-1; d_gene: TRBD1; CDR3nt: TGCGCCAGCAGCTTGGACAGGGGACCCCCTCTGGGTGAGCAGTTCTTC; CDR3aa: CASSLDRGPPLGEQFF
j_gene: TRBJ2-7; abundance: once; v_gene: TRBV2; d_gene: TRBD2; CDR3nt: TGTGCCGTCCCTCCAGGGCGGGAGGGCGACGGGCAGTACTTC; CDR3aa: CAVPPGREGDGQYF
j_gene: TRBJ1-2; abundance: NA; v_gene: TRBV20-1; d_gene: NA; CDR3nt: TGCAGTGCTGAAACAGGGTGGGGCTACACCTTC; CDR3aa: CSAETGWGYTF
j_gene: TRBJ2-7; abundance: few; v_gene: TRBV7-2; d_gene: TRBD2; CDR3nt: TGTGCCAGCAGCTCCCGGACTAGCTCTCGTCCCTACGAGCAGTACTTC; CDR3aa: CASSSRTSSRPYEQYF
j_gene: TRBJ1-4; abundance: few; v_gene: TRBV4-1; d_gene: NA; CDR3nt: TGCGCCAGCAGCCAGACAGCAACTAATGAAAAACTGTTTTTT; CDR3aa: CASSQTATNEKLFF
j_gene: TRBJ2-7; abundance: once; v_gene: TRBV27; d_gene: TRBD1; CDR3nt: TGTGCCAGCAGCAACAGGGGGTCCTACGAGCAGTACTTC; CDR3aa: CASSNRGSYEQYF
j_gene: TRBJ1-1; abundance: once; v_gene: TRBV6-5; d_gene: NA; CDR3nt: TGTGCCAGCAGTTACTCGACAGCGAACACTGAAGCTTTCTTT; CDR3aa: CASSYSTANTEAFF
j_gene: TRBJ1-1; abundance: NA; v_gene: TRBV29-1; d_gene: TRBD1; CDR3nt: TGCAGCGTTGGCAGGGGGATTGATACTGAAGCTTTCTTT; CDR3aa: CSVGRGIDTEAFF
j_gene: TRBJ1-1; abundance: NA; v_gene: TRBV30; d_gene: NA; CDR3nt: TGTGCCTGGAGTGGGGGCCCGAACACTGAAGCTTTCTTT; CDR3aa: CAWSGGPNTEAFF
j_gene: TRBJ2-3; abundance: NA; v_gene: TRBV7-3; d_gene: TRBD2; CDR3nt: TGTGCCAGCAGCCCGGGGCTAGCGGCGATAGATACGCAGTATTTT; CDR3aa: CASSPGLAAIDTQYF
j_gene: TRBJ1-4; abundance: NA; v_gene: TRBV19; d_gene: NA; CDR3nt: TGTGCCAGTAGTATTCAGGGAGGACGTGAAAAACTGTTTTTT; CDR3aa: CASSIQGGREKLFF
j_gene: TRBJ2-1; abundance: NA; v_gene: TRBV2; d_gene: TRBD2; CDR3nt: TGTGCCAGCAGTGACCTAGGACTAGCGGCCAATGAGCAGTTCTTC; CDR3aa: CASSDLGLAANEQFF
j_gene: TRBJ2-5; abundance: NA; v_gene: TRBV2; d_gene: NA; CDR3nt: TGTGCCAGCAGTGACAGGGGTCAAGAGACCCAGTACTTC; CDR3aa: CASSDRGQETQYF
j_gene: TRBJ1-2; abundance: once; v_gene: TRBV6-6; d_gene: TRBD1; CDR3nt: TGTGCCAGCATCGGGACAGAATATGGCTACACCTTC; CDR3aa: CASIGTEYGYTF
j_gene: TRBJ2-3; abundance: NA; v_gene: TRBV5-1; d_gene: TRBD2; CDR3nt: TGCGCCAGCAGCTTGGCGGCGGGGGTCGGCACAGATACGCAGTATTTT; CDR3aa: CASSLAAGVGTDTQYF
j_gene: TRBJ2-7; abundance: NA; v_gene: TRBV11-3; d_gene: TRBD2; CDR3nt: TGTGCCAGCAGCTTAGGAGGGAGCCGGGGGGACGAGCAGTACTTC; CDR3aa: CASSLGGSRGDEQYF
j_gene: TRBJ1-1; abundance: NA; v_gene: TRBV5-4; d_gene: NA; CDR3nt: TGTGCCAGCAGCTTGCAGGGCGAAGCTTTCTTT; CDR3aa: CASSLQGEAFF